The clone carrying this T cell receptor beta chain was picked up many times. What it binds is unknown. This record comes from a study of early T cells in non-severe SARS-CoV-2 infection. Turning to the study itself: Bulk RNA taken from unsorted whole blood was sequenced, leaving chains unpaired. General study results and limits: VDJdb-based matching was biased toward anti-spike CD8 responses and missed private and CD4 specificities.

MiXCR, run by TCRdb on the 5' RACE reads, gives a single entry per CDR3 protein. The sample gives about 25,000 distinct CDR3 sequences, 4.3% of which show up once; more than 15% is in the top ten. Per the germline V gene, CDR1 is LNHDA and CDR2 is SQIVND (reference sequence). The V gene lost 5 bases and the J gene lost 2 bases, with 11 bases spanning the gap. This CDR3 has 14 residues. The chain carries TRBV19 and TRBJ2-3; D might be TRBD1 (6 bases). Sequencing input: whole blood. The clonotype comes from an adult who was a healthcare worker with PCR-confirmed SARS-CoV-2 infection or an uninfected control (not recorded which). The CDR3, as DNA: TGTGCCAGTAGTCGAACAGGGAACACAGATACGCAGTATTTT. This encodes CASSRTGNTDTQYF.